The 21 T cell receptor beta chains presented below share a single source sample, sequenced in a study of CD8 T cells in Susac syndrome. It was with random hexamers that roughly 0.45 to 1 ug RNA was reverse transcribed. TCRdb called the immunoSEQ multiplex PCR reads again in MiXCR, with one record for every CDR3 protein. The table has around 160,000 distinct CDR3 sequences, approximately 92% seen once. What was sequenced was CD4+ T cells from PBMCs. Receptors were obtained from a human donor in good health.

The rearrangement links TRBV6-1 to TRBJ1-6; possible D gene TRBD1, 5 bases. Trimming stripped 2 bases from V and 9 bases from J, with 17 bases between. Germline CDR1 is MNHNS and CDR2 is SASEGT. The CDR3 contains 16 residues. CDR3 bases: TGTGCCAGCAGTGAAAGGGGTACAGGATTCGGTTCACCCCTCCACTTT. This gives the protein CASSERGTGFGSPLHF.

The V gene is TRBV5-1, the J gene TRBJ1-2; possibly TRBD1 for D (5 bases). The CDR3 is 16 amino acids. Looked up from germline, CDR1 is SGHRS and CDR2 is YFSETQ. Trimming removed 8 bases at V and 0 bases at J, with 20 bases between. CDR3: CARADSTILTNYGYTF. As DNA, the CDR3 is TGCGCCAGGGCAGACAGCACTATCCTTACTAACTATGGCTACACCTTC.

This clonotype was counted a few times. The genes are TRBV7-3 and TRBJ2-7; D may correspond to TRBD1 or TRBD2 (5 bases each). There are 13 residues in the CDR3. Germline V CDR1 and CDR2: SGHTA, FQGTGA. V was shortened by 5 bases and J by 3 bases, with 11 bases between the two germline ends. The CDR3 spells CASSPRGGYEQYF. DNA for the CDR3: TGTGCCAGCAGCCCTCGTGGGGGCTACGAGCAGTACTTC.

This rearrangement joins TRBV7-8 to TRBJ2-6; no reliable D call. The CDR3 is 17 amino acids. Germline V gene sequence: CDR1 SGHVS, CDR2 FQNEAQ. V was pared by 1 base and J by 0 bases, with 10 bases between. The CDR3, as DNA: TGTGCCAGCAGCTTAGAGGGATGGCACTCTGGGGCCAACGTCCTGACTTTC. Translated, it gives CASSLEGWHSGANVLTF.

V is TRBV5-4 and J is TRBJ2-3, with D tentatively TRBD2 (7 bases). The ends were cut back, 2 bases at V and 4 bases at J, with 11 bases in the middle. Germline CDR1 SGHNT, CDR2 YYREEE (reference sequence). The CDR3 has 14 amino acids. The CDR3 protein is CASSFRGASDTQYF. The CDR3 DNA sequence: TGTGCCAGCAGCTTCCGGGGGGCGTCAGATACGCAGTATTTT.

CDR3 coding DNA: TGTGCCAGCAGACCACAGGGGGCTGGCAATCAGCCCCAGCATTTT. Its protein product is CASRPQGAGNQPQHF. The chain is built from TRBV12-3 or TRBV12-4 and TRBJ1-5, with 9 bases that match TRBD1. This CDR3 is 15 amino acids long. The junction had 5 bases not matched to a gene; V was cut back by 6 bases and J by 2 bases.

The chain recombines TRBV9 with TRBJ1-5, with a weak D call TRBD1 (6 bases). Trimming left V 0 bases short and J 6 bases short, with 10 bases between. Looked up from germline, CDR1 is SGDLS and CDR2 is YYNGEE. The CDR3 spans 14 residues. CDR3 coding DNA: TGTGCCAGCAGCGTAGGGGGGGCCCTTCAGCCCCAGCATTTT. It encodes CASSVGGALQPQHF.

CDR3 residues: CASSYGGVGNTEAFF. CDR3 sequence (DNA): TGTGCCAGCAGTTATGGGGGCGTGGGTAACACTGAAGCTTTCTTT. This chain links TRBV6-5 with TRBJ1-1; TRBD1 might be the D (6 bases). Germline V gene data show CDR1 as MNHEY and CDR2 as SVGAGI. V lost 3 bases and J 2 bases, leaving 13 bases between the germline ends. This CDR3 has 15 residues.

The V gene is TRBV3-1, the J gene TRBJ1-2; no clear D gene. The V end lost 4 bases, the J end lost 2 bases, and 5 bases lay between the germline ends. Germline-derived CDR1 and CDR2 are LGHDT and YNNKEL (reference sequence). The CDR3 loop spans 12 amino acids. The DNA of the CDR3 is TGTGCCAGCAGCCGGAGAAACTATGGCTACACCTTC. Residues: CASSRRNYGYTF.

This clonotype was seen a single time. The DNA for the CDR3 is TGTGCCAGCAGCTTGGCAGCGGGGGGCCAAGAGACCCAGTACTTC. Protein sequence: CASSLAAGGQETQYF. This chain uses TRBV5-4 with TRBJ2-5; 9 nucleotides line up with TRBD2. After removal of 0 bases from V and 1 base from J, the junction contained 1 base not matched to a gene. Germline CDR1 and CDR2: SGHNT and YYREEE (reference sequence). The CDR3 consists of 15 residues.

The chain uses TRBV29-1 and TRBJ2-7; D perhaps matches TRBD1 (5 bases). This CDR3 has 11 amino acids. The germline V gene has CDR1 SQVTM and CDR2 ANQGSEA. V was trimmed by 2 bases and J by 3 bases, leaving 5 bases between them. CDR3 sequence: CSVERGYEQYF. CDR3 nucleotide sequence: TGCAGCGTTGAAAGGGGCTACGAGCAGTACTTC.

This chain links TRBV7-2 with TRBJ1-5, with 7 bases aligning to TRBD1. Germline values: CDR1 SGHTA, CDR2 FQGNSA. The CDR3 consists of 15 residues. After removal of 1 base from V and 3 bases from J, the junction contained 3 bases not matched to a gene. CDR3 DNA sequence: TGTGCCAGCAGCTTAGGGGACAGACACAATCAGCCCCAGCATTTT. Amino acids: CASSLGDRHNQPQHF.

The V and J genes are TRBV5-1 and TRBJ1-2; no clear D. This CDR3 region has 14 residues. Deletions cut 0 bases from V and 6 bases from J, with 12 bases between. The V gene's germline CDR1 is SGHRS and CDR2 YFSETQ. The CDR3 spells CASSLGNRLDGYTF. CDR3 in DNA: TGCGCCAGCAGCTTGGGTAACCGACTGGATGGCTACACCTTC.

CDR3 residues: CSAKTGGGPYEQYF. The CDR3 nucleotides are TGCAGTGCTAAGACCGGGGGTGGCCCCTACGAGCAGTACTTC. The V gene is TRBV20-1, the J gene TRBJ2-7, with TRBD2 as a possible D gene (6 bases). This CDR3 is 14 amino acids long. Germline CDR1 and CDR2: DFQATT and SNEGSKA (reference sequence). Trimming stripped 4 bases from V and 2 bases from J, with 15 bases between.

This clonotype came up once. The chain couples TRBV25-1 to TRBJ2-1; 9 positions match TRBD2. Germline V lookup: CDR1 MGHDK, CDR2 SYGVNS. The trim removed 2 bases at V and 8 bases at J, leaving 7 bases unmatched. This CDR3 is built from 15 residues. The CDR3 is CASSEPGLATDEQFF. CDR3 sequence (DNA): TGTGCCAGCAGTGAACCGGGACTAGCAACTGATGAGCAGTTCTTC.

The chain joins TRBV5-1 to TRBJ2-5; TRBD2 matches 9 bases. The CDR3 loop spans 15 amino acids. The germline V gene has CDR1 SGHRS and CDR2 YFSETQ. The J segment lost 4 bases and the V segment lost 0 bases, leaving 4 bases of the junction unmatched. CDR3 sequence: CASSLVAGERETQYF. The CDR3 DNA sequence: TGCGCCAGCAGCTTGGTAGCGGGGGAGAGAGAGACCCAGTACTTC.

This chain uses TRBV19 with TRBJ2-5, with 7 bases that match TRBD1. V shed 5 bases and J 1 base; nucleotides not matched to a gene: 1. This CDR3 comprises 13 residues. Per the germline V gene, CDR1 is LNHDA and CDR2 is SQIVND (reference sequence). CDR3 sequence (DNA): TGTGCCAGTAGTGGACAGGTCCAAGAGACCCAGTACTTC. Protein: CASSGQVQETQYF.

The chain is built from TRBV7-6 and TRBJ1-6, with TRBD1 as a possible D gene (5 bases). Looked up from germline, CDR1 is SGHVS and CDR2 is FNYEAQ. The CDR3 runs 15 residues. Deletions cut 2 bases from V and 11 bases from J, with 16 bases between. CDR3 residues: CASSLRSQGLTPLHF. The CDR3 bases are TGTGCCAGCAGCTTACGGAGCCAGGGCCTGACACCCCTCCACTTT.

This rearrangement joins TRBV10-2 to TRBJ1-4; D is unclear. The CDR3 has 15 amino acids. Looked up from germline, CDR1 is WSHSY and CDR2 is SAAADI. Trimming stripped 7 bases from V and 6 bases from J, with 18 bases between. The CDR3 protein is CASTPSAAQDEKLFF. The CDR3 DNA sequence: TGCGCCAGCACCCCGTCGGCAGCGCAAGATGAAAAACTGTTTTTT.

The gene calls are TRBV12-3 or TRBV12-4 and TRBJ1-3; D is ambiguous. With 3 bases removed from V and 0 bases from J, the gap between germline ends came to 12 bases. This CDR3 spans 16 amino acids. DNA for the CDR3: TGTGCCAGCAGTTTGAACGCACTAATCTCTGGAAACACCATATATTTT. Its translation: CASSLNALISGNTIYF.

This chain connects TRBV19 to TRBJ1-1; TRBD1 might be the D (5 bases). CDR1 is LNHDA, CDR2 SQIVND, per germline (reference sequence). The CDR3 contains 14 residues. Trimming removed 0 bases from V and 4 bases from J, with 9 bases in between. CDR3 nucleotides: TGTGCCAGTAGTATAGACGTGGGGGGCACTGAAGCTTTCTTT. The encoded protein is CASSIDVGGTEAFF.